These T cell receptor beta chains were read from a single sample in a study of shared clonotypes between healthy human individuals. Generated by immunoSEQ multiplex PCR, the TCRdb table keeps only in-frame clones and is missing some. This table holds just over 2,000,000 clones, about 95% found once. What was sequenced was naive CD8+ T cells sorted from blood. Source of these receptors: a man between 18 and 35 years old in good health. Each CDR3 is given with its conserved first and last residue. The order of the fields is clone size, J gene, D gene, V gene, CDR3 DNA, CDR3 protein. A D gene is named only where the DNA matches it firmly. A clone size is listed for some rows: how often the clone was seen (once, few, many), or a class if it is expanded.

>-|TRBJ1-2|-|TRBV13
TGTGCCAGCAGCTTGATCGGGGAAAATGGCTACACCTTC
CASSLIGENGYTF
>-|TRBJ2-5|TRBD2|TRBV7-8
TGTGCCAGCAGCGCGCCTAGCGGCTACTCTGTAGAGACCCAGTACTTC
CASSAPSGYSVETQYF
>-|TRBJ1-6|-|TRBV27
TGTGCCACCTCCGGGACCTTTCTAAGCTCCTATAATTCACCCCTCCACTTT
CATSGTFLSSYNSPLHF
>-|TRBJ2-7|-|TRBV9
TGTGCCAGCAGCGTAGGCCTGGGTGCCTACGAGCAGTACTTC
CASSVGLGAYEQYF
>once|TRBJ1-4|-|TRBV2
TGTGCCAGCAGTGTAGGGGCAGCGGCCAGTGAAAAACTGTTTTTT
CASSVGAAASEKLFF
>-|TRBJ2-7|-|TRBV11-2
TGTGCCAGCAGCTACCAGGGCGAGCAGTACTTC
CASSYQGEQYF
>-|TRBJ1-4|-|TRBV30
TGTGCCTGGAGTGAAACAGGTGAAAAACTGTTTTTT
CAWSETGEKLFF
>-|TRBJ2-2|TRBD2|TRBV7-2
TGTGCCAGCAGCAACCGACTGGCGGGGGGGCCGGACGGGGAGCTGTTTTTT
CASSNRLAGGPDGELFF
>-|TRBJ2-7|-|TRBV5-8
TGTGCCAGCAGCTTGCCCCGCTTTAGCTCCTACGAGCAGTACTTC
CASSLPRFSSYEQYF
>once|TRBJ1-1|-|TRBV21-1
TGTGCCAAGATCGGGACAGGGGGCCCGAACACTGAAGCTTTCTTT
CAKIGTGGPNTEAFF
>-|TRBJ2-7|TRBD2|TRBV27
TGTGCCAGCAGTTCTAGCGGGAGTTGGGAGCAGTACTTC
CASSSSGSWEQYF
>-|TRBJ1-4|-|TRBV7-9
TGTGCCAGCAGCTTTGGGGGAGGTGAAAAACTGTTTTTT
CASSFGGGEKLFF
>few|TRBJ1-1|-|TRBV19
TGTGCCAGTAGTATAGGGGAGGGAAACACTGAAGCTTTCTTT
CASSIGEGNTEAFF
>once|TRBJ2-7|-|TRBV6-5
TGTGCCAGCAGAGGCGGGCCAGAGCAGTACTTC
CASRGGPEQYF
>once|TRBJ2-2|TRBD2|TRBV5-8
TGTGCCAGCAGCTTCGGACTAGCAGATTACACCGGGGAGCTGTTTTTT
CASSFGLADYTGELFF
>-|TRBJ1-5|-|TRBV28
TGTGCCACTATGGACAGAGGACAAAGCCAGCCCCAGCATTTT
CATMDRGQSQPQHF
>-|TRBJ1-1|TRBD1|TRBV28
TGTGCCAGCAGTTCACCAGGGGGCGAGGGCCCTGAAGCTTTCTTT
CASSSPGGEGPEAFF
>-|TRBJ2-1|-|TRBV6-1
TGTGCCAGTCAATTGGGGGTTGAGCAGTTCTTC
CASQLGVEQFF
>-|TRBJ2-3|TRBD2|TRBV5-6
TGTGCCAGCAGCCTCGGGGGGGCAGATACGCAGTATTTT
CASSLGGADTQYF
>-|TRBJ2-7|-|TRBV28
TGTGCCAGCAGTTTGGGTAGCCTGGCCGGAACCTACGAGCAGTACTTC
CASSLGSLAGTYEQYF
>-|TRBJ2-3|-|TRBV4-2
TGTGCCAGCAGGAAGCATGATACGCAGTATTTT
CASRKHDTQYF
>-|TRBJ1-1|-|TRBV28
TGTGCCAGCAGTTTAGTAGAGGCCCTGAACACTGAAGCTTTCTTT
CASSLVEALNTEAFF
>-|TRBJ1-6|-|TRBV4-2
TGTGCCAGCAGCCAAGGCCAGGACGATAATTCACCCCTCCACTTT
CASSQGQDDNSPLHF
>-|TRBJ1-5|-|TRBV7-8
TGTGCCAGCAGCTTAGTAGAGGGGTTAGGCAATCAGCCCCAGCATTTT
CASSLVEGLGNQPQHF
>-|TRBJ2-7|-|TRBV30
TGTGCCTGGAGTTCAATCGGACTCGACTACGAGCAGTACTTC
CAWSSIGLDYEQYF
>-|TRBJ1-2|-|TRBV5-5
TGTGCCAGCAGCTTGGTAAAACAGGACGTTGGCTACACCTTC
CASSLVKQDVGYTF
>-|TRBJ2-2|-|TRBV6-5
TGTGCCAGCAGCGACAACCGGGAGCTGTTTTTT
CASSDNRELFF
>-|TRBJ1-2|-|TRBV25-1
TGTGCCAGCGCAGCCGCAGTCGGCCAGAGTGTTCACTATGGCTACACCTTC
CASAAAVGQSVHYGYTF
>-|TRBJ1-3|TRBD1|TRBV6-5
TGTGCCAGCAGTTTCGGAGGGACAGTTTCTGGAAACACCATATATTTT
CASSFGGTVSGNTIYF